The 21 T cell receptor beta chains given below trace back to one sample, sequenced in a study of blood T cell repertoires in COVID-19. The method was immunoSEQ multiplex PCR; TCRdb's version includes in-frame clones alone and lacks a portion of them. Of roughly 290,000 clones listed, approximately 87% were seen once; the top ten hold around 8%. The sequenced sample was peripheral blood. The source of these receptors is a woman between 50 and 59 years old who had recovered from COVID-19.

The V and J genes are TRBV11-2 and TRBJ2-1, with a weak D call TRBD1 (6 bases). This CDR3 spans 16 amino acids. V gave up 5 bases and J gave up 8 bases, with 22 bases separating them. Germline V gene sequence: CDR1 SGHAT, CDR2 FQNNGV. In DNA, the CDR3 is TGTGCCAGCAGCCCAAGGGACAAGAATTTTCACGATGAGCAGTTCTTC. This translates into CASSPRDKNFHDEQFF.

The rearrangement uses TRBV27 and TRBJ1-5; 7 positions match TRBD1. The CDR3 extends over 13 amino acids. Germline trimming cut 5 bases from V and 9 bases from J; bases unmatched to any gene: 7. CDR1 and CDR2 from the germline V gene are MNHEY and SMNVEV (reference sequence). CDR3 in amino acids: CASSRTGLPPQHF. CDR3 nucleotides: TGTGCCAGCAGTCGGACAGGACTGCCGCCCCAGCATTTT.

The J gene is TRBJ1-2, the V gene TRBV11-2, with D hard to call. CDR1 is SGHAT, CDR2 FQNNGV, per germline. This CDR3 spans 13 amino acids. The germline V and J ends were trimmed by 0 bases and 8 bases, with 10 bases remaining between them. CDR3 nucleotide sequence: TGTGCCAGCAGCTTAGATTTCGGGATGGGCTACACCTTC. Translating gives CASSLDFGMGYTF.

The DNA for the CDR3 is TGTGCCAGCAGCCAAGTCCGACTTTCACAAGAGACCCAGTACTTC. Protein: CASSQVRLSQETQYF. The chain couples TRBV4-2 to TRBJ2-5, with no clear D. CDR3 length: 15 residues. Germline V gene sequence: CDR1 LGHNA, CDR2 YNFKEQ. V was cut by 1 base and J by 2 bases, with 11 bases left in between.

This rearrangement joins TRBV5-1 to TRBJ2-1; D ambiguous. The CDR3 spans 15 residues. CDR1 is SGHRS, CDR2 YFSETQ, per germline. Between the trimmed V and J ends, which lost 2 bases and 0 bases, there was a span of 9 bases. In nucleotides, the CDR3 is TGCGCCAGCAGCTTTCAGGCGAGCTCCTACAATGAGCAGTTCTTC. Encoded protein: CASSFQASSYNEQFF.

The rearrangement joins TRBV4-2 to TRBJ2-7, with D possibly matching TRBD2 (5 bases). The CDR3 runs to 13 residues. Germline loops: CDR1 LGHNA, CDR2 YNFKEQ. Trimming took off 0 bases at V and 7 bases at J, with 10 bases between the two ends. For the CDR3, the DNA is TGTGCCAGCAGCCAAGAGGCCCCGGGGGAGCAGTACTTC. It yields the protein CASSQEAPGEQYF.

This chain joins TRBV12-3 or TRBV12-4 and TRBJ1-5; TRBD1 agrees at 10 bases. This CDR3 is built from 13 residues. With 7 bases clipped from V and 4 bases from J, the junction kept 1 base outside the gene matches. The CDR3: CASTGQGNQPQHF. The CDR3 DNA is TGTGCCAGCACGGGACAGGGGAATCAGCCCCAGCATTTT.

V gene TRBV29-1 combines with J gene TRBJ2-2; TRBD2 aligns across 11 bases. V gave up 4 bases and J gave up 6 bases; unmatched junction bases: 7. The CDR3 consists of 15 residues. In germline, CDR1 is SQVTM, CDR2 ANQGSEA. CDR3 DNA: TGCAGCGTTGCCACAACTAGCGGGAGAGCCGGGGAGCTGTTTTTT. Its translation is CSVATTSGRAGELFF.

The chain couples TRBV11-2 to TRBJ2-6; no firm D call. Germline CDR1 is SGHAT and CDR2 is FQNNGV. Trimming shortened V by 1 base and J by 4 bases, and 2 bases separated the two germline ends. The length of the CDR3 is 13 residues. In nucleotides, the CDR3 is TGTGCCAGCAGCTTAGCGGGGGCCAACGTCCTGACTTTC. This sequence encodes CASSLAGANVLTF.

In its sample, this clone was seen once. The DNA for the CDR3 is TGTGCCAGCAGTTACAGCGGGGTGAATGAGCAGTTCTTC. It translates to CASSYSGVNEQFF. This sequence joins TRBV6-5 and TRBJ2-1, with 7 bases lining up with TRBD2. The ends lost 2 bases at V and 7 bases at J; junction bases unmatched: 2. The CDR3 spans 13 residues. Germline V gene sequence: CDR1 MNHEY, CDR2 SVGAGI.

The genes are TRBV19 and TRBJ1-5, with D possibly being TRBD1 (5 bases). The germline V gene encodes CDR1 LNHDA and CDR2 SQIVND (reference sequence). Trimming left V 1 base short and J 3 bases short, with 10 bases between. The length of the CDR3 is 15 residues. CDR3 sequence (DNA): TGTGCCAGTAGTATAGGGGGCGGTTTCAATCAGCCCCAGCATTTT. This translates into CASSIGGGFNQPQHF.

Here the CDR3 reads CASSQEWSTDIPYGYTF. The CDR3 DNA sequence: TGCGCCAGCAGCCAAGAATGGTCCACTGATATTCCATATGGCTACACCTTC. This chain connects TRBV4-3 to TRBJ1-2; the D is unclear. The CDR3 contains 17 residues. The germline gives CDR1 LGHNA, CDR2 YSLEER. The V end lost 0 bases, the J end lost 5 bases, and 19 bases lay between the germline ends.

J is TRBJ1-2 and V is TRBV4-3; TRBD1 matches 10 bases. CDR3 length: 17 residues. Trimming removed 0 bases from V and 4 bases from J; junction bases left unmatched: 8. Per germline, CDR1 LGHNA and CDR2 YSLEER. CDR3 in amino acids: CASSQDRGQGVIYGYTF. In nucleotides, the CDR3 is TGCGCCAGCAGCCAAGATCGAGGACAGGGGGTAATCTATGGCTACACCTTC.

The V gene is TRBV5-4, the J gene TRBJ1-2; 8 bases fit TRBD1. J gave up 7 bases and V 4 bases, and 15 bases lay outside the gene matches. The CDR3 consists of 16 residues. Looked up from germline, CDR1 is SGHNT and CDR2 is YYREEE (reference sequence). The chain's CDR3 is CASSLAARTGSFGYTF. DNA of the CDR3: TGTGCCAGCAGCCTAGCTGCCCGGACAGGGAGCTTTGGCTACACCTTC.

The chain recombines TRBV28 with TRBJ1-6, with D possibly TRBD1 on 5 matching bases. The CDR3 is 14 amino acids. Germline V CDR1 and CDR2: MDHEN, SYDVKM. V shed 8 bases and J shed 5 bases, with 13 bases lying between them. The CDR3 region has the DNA TGTGCCAGCCTCGCGCGGGGCGATAATTCACCCCTCCACTTT. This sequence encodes CASLARGDNSPLHF.

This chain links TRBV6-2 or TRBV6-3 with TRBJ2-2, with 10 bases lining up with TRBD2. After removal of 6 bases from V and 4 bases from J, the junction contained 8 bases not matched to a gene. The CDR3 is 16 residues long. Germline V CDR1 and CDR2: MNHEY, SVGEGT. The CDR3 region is CASSRSGRAGTGELFF. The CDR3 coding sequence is TGTGCCAGCAGCCGCAGCGGGAGGGCCGGCACCGGGGAGCTGTTTTTT.

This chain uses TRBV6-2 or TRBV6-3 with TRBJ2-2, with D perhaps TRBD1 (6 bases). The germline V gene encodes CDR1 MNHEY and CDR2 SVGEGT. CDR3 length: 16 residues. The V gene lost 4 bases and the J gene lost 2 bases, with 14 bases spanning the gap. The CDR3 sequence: CASSWATGTNTGELFF. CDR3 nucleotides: TGTGCCAGCAGTTGGGCGACAGGAACTAACACCGGGGAGCTGTTTTTT.

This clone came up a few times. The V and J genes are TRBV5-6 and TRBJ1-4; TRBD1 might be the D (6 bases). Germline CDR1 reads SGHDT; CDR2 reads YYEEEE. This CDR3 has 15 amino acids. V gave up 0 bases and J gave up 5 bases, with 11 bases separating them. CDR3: CASSLEDRLNEKLFF. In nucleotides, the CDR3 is TGTGCCAGCAGCTTGGAGGACAGACTGAATGAAAAACTGTTTTTT.

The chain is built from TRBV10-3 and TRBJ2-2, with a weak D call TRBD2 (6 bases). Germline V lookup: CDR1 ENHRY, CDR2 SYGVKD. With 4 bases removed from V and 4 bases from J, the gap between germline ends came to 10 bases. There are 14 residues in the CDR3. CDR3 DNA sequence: TGTGCCATCAGTGGCCGGGGAGGCACCGGGGAGCTGTTTTTT. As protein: CAISGRGGTGELFF.

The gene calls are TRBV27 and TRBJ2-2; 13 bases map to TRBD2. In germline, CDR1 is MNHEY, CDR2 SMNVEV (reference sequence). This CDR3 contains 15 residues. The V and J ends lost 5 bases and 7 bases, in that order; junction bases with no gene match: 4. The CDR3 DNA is TGTGCCAGCAGTATCCGACTAGCGGGAGGCGGGGAGCTGTTTTTT. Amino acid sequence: CASSIRLAGGGELFF.

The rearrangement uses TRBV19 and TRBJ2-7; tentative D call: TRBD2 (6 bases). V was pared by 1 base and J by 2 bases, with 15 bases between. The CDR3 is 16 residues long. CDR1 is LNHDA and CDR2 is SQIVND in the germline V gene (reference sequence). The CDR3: CASSIGAGSPPYEQYF. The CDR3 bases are TGTGCCAGTAGTATAGGGGCGGGGTCGCCCCCCTACGAGCAGTACTTC. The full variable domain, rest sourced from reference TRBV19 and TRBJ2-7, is DGGITQSPKYLFRKEGQNVTLSCEQNLNHDAMYWYRQDPGQGLRLIYYSQIVNDFQKGDIAEGYSVSREKKESFPLTVTSAQKNPTAFYLCASSIGAGSPPYEQYFGPGTRLTVT.